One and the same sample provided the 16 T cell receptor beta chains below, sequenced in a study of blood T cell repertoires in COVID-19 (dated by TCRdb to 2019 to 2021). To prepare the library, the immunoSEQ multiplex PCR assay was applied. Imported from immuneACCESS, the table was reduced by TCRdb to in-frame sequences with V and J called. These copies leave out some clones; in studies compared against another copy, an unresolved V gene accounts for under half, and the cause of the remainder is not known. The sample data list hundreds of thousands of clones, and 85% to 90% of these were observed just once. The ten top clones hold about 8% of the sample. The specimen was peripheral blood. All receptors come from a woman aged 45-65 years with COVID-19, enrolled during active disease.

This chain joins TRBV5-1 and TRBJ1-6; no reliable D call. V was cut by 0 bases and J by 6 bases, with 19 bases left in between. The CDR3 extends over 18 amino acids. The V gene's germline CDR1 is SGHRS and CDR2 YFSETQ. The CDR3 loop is CASSLVRMNGGVNSPLHF. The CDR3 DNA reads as TGCGCCAGCAGCTTGGTAAGGATGAATGGCGGGGTTAATTCACCCCTCCACTTT. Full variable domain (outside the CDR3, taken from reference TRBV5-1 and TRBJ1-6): KAGVTQTPRYLIKTRGQQVTLSCSPISGHRSVSWYQQTPGQGLQFLFEYFSETQRNKGNFPGRFSGRQFSNSRSEMNVSTLELGDSALYLCASSLVRMNGGVNSPLHFGNGTRLTVT.

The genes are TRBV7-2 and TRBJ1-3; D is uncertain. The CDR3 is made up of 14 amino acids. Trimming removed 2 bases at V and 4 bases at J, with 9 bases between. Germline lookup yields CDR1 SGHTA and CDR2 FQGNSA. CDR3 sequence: CASSLWAGGNTIYF. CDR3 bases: TGTGCCAGCAGCTTATGGGCAGGCGGAAACACCATATATTTT.

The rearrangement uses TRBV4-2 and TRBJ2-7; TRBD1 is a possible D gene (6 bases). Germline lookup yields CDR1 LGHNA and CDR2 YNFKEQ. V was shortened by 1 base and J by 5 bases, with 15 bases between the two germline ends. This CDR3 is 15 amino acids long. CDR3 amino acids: CASSQAPTGINEQYF. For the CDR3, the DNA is TGTGCCAGCAGCCAAGCACCTACAGGGATCAACGAGCAGTACTTC.

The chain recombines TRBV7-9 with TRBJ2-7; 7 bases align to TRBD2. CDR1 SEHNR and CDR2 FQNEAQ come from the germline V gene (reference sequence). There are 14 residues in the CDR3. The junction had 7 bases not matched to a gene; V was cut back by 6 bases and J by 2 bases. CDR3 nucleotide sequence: TGTGCCAGCAGTTCTGCGGGGGTACCCTACGAGCAGTACTTC. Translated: CASSSAGVPYEQYF.

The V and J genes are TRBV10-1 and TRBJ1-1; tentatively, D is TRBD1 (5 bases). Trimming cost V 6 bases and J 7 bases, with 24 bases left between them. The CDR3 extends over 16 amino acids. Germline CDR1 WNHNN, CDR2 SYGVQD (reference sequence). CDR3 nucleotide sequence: TGCGCCAGCAGCTCTTTCTCCGGGCCTACAGGCAGTGAAGCTTTCTTT. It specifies CASSSFSGPTGSEAFF.

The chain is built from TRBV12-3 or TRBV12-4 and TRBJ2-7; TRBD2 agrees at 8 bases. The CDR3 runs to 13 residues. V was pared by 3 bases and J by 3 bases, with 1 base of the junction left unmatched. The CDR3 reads CASSLSGGYEQYF. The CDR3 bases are TGTGCCAGCAGTTTGAGCGGGGGCTACGAGCAGTACTTC.

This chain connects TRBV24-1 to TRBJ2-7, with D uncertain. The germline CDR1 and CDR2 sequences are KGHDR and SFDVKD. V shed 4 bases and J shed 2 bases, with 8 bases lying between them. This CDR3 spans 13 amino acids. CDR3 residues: CATSEGRTYEQYF. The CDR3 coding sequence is TGTGCCACCAGTGAGGGCCGGACCTACGAGCAGTACTTC.

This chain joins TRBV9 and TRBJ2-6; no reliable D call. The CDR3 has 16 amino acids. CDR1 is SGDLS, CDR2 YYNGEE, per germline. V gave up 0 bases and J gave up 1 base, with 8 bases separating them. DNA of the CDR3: TGTGCCAGCAGCGTAGCTACGAGATCTGGGGCCAACGTCCTGACTTTC. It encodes CASSVATRSGANVLTF.

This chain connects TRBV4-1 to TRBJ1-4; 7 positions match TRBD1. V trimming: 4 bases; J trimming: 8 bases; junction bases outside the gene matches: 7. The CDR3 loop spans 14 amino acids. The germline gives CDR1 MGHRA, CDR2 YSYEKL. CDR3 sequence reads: CASSRRTGGEKLFF. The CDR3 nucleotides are TGCGCCAGCAGCCGAAGGACAGGCGGCGAAAAACTGTTTTTT.

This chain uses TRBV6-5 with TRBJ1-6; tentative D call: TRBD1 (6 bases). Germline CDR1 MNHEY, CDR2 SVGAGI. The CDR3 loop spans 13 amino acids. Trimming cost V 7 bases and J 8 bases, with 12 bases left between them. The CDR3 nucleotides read TGTGCCAGCAAGGGAACAGGGTATTCACCCCTCCACTTT. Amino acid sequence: CASKGTGYSPLHF.

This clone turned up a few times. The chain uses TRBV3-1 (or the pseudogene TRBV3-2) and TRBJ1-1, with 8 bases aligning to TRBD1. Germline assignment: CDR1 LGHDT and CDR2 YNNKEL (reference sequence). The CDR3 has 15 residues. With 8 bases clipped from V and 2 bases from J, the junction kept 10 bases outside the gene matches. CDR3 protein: CASRESGGVNTEAFF. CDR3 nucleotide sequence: TGTGCCAGCCGCGAATCAGGGGGCGTAAACACTGAAGCTTTCTTT.

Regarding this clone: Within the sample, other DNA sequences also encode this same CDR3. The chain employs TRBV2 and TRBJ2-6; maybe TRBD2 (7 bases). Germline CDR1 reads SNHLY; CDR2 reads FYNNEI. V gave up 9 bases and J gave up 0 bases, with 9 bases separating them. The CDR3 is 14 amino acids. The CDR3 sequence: CARGGGSGANVLTF. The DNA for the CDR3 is TGTGCCAGAGGGGGGGGCTCTGGGGCCAACGTCCTGACTTTC. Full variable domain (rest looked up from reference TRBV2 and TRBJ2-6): EPEVTQTPSHQVTQMGQEVILRCVPISNHLYFYWYRQILGQKVEFLVSFYNNEISEKSEIFDDQFSVERPDGSNFTLKIRSTKLEDSAMYFCARGGGSGANVLTFGAGSRLTVL.

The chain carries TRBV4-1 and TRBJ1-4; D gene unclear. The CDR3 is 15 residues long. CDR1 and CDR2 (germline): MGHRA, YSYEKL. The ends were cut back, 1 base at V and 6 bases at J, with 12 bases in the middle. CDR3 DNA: TGCGCCAGCAGCCAAGTAAGGGCCGGGGATGAAAAACTGTTTTTT. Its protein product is CASSQVRAGDEKLFF.

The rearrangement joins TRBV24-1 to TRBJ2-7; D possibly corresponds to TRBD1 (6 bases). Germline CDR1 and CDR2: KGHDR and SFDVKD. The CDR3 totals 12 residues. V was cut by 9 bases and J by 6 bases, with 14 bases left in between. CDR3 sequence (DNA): TGTGCCACCTCTTGGGGGCAGGGCGAGCAGTACTTC. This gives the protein CATSWGQGEQYF.

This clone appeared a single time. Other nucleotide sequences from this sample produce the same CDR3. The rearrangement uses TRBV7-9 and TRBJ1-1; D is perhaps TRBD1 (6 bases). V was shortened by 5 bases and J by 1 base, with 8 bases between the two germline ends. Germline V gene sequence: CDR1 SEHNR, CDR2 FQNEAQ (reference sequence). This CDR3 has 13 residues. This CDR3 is CASSLQGNTEAFF. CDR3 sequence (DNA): TGTGCCAGCAGCCTACAGGGGAACACTGAAGCTTTCTTT.

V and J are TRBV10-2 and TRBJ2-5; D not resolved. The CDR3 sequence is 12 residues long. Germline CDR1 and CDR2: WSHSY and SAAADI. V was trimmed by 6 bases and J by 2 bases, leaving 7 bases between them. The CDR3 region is CASRQPQETQYF. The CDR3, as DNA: TGCGCCAGCAGACAGCCTCAAGAGACCCAGTACTTC.